The entry below gives a single T cell receptor beta chain sequence along with its context. The antigen remains undetermined. Libraries were prepared by immunoSEQ multiplex PCR; TCRdb keeps only in-frame clonotypes and omits some of them. The repertoire holds about 2.3 million clones, with about 92% as singletons. Germline values: CDR1 SQVTM, CDR2 ANQGSEA. This CDR3 has 16 residues. Trimming left V 1 base short and J 2 bases short, with 15 bases between. This specimen comes from a study of shared clonotypes between healthy human individuals. CD4+ cells underwent separation, giving CD45RA+ naive and CD45RA-negative memory subsets. Study observations and caveats: Clonotype sharing among donors was thought likely to change with sequencing depth.

This sequence joins TRBV29-1 and TRBJ2-1, with D perhaps given as TRBD1 or TRBD2 (5 bases each). Material: naive CD4+ T cells from PBMCs. Documented subset: CD45RA+ positively selected. The clonotype comes from a man between 18 and 29 years old in good health. Some clones in this sample may be carry-over from other donors' samples. CDR3 amino acids: CSVEGGRDLTYNEQFF. The CDR3 DNA follows: TGCAGCGTTGAAGGAGGAAGGGACCTCACCTACAATGAGCAGTTCTTC.